One sample yielded the 10 T cell receptor beta chains listed below, sequenced in a study of cytomegalovirus exposure and HLA in healthy donors. Assay: immunoSEQ multiplex PCR; the TCRdb copy retains only in-frame clones and omits some. This sample yields 150,000 to 200,000 clones, of which about 86% are seen a single time; 2.5% to 3.5% belongs to the top ten. The sequenced sample consisted of PBMCs. All receptors come from a woman aged 18-35 years in good health and CMV-seropositive.

This clone is a singleton in its sample. The V and J genes are TRBV4-1 and TRBJ1-5; 9 nucleotides align to TRBD1. Germline lookup yields CDR1 MGHRA and CDR2 YSYEKL. The CDR3 extends over 15 amino acids. Trimming took 5 bases from V and 6 from J; bases not matched to a gene: 8. The chain's CDR3 is CASSSGMTGGQPQHF. The CDR3 DNA is TGCGCCAGCAGCTCCGGGATGACAGGGGGTCAGCCCCAGCATTTT.

The chain links TRBV7-8 to TRBJ2-7; possibly TRBD1 for D (6 bases). Trimming left V 10 bases short and J 3 bases short, with 13 bases between. This CDR3 is 12 amino acids long. The V gene's germline CDR1 is SGHVS and CDR2 FQNEAQ. The CDR3 reads CATRDNSYEQYF. Here the CDR3 DNA reads TGTGCCACCCGGGACAATAGCTACGAGCAGTACTTC. The full variable domain, with the rest looked up from reference TRBV7-8 and TRBJ2-7, is GAGVSQSPRYKVAKRGQDVALRCDPISGHVSLFWYQQALGQGPEFLTYFQNEAQLDKSGLPSDRFFAERPEGSVSTLKIQRTQQEDSAVYLCATRDNSYEQYFGPGTRLTVT.

The rearrangement links TRBV6-5 to TRBJ1-2; a possible D gene is TRBD1 (6 bases). Germline values: CDR1 MNHEY, CDR2 SVGAGI. The CDR3 length is 14 residues. V lost 11 bases and J 5 bases, leaving 21 bases between the germline ends. The CDR3 region has the DNA TGTGCCGCGTTAAGTGGGGGCCGTCAGTATGGCTACACCTTC. It encodes CAALSGGRQYGYTF.

CDR3 DNA: TGTGCCAGCAGCCTCACACTAACAGGGTTTGATGGCTACACCTTC. As protein: CASSLTLTGFDGYTF. The chain joins TRBV6-6 to TRBJ1-2; possible D gene TRBD1, 6 bases. CDR1 is MNHNY and CDR2 is SVGAGI in the germline V gene (reference sequence). The CDR3 spans 15 residues. V dropped 6 bases and J dropped 6 bases, with 20 bases sitting between them.

The chain uses TRBV6-5 and TRBJ2-7, with D possibly being TRBD1 (6 bases). This CDR3 spans 15 amino acids. V lost 5 bases and J 6 bases, leaving 20 bases between the germline ends. Germline V gene sequence: CDR1 MNHEY, CDR2 SVGAGI. The CDR3 sequence: CASSRGQTLGGEQYF. CDR3 sequence (DNA): TGTGCCAGCAGTCGGGGACAAACTTTAGGGGGCGAGCAGTACTTC.

This sequence joins TRBV4-1 and TRBJ2-7, with TRBD1 identical over 9 bases. With V trimmed by 4 bases and J by 2 bases, 21 bases remained unmatched. This CDR3 contains 20 residues. From germline, CDR1 is MGHRA and CDR2 YSYEKL. The CDR3 spells CASSRDPPGQGPSYTYEQYF. CDR3 nucleotides: TGCGCCAGCAGCCGGGACCCCCCGGGACAGGGCCCCTCATACACCTACGAGCAGTACTTC.

Regarding this clone: A read error may account for a junction end that differs from germline. This chain joins TRBV6-6 and TRBJ1-2, with 7 positions matching TRBD1. CDR1 is MNHNY, CDR2 SVGAGI, per germline (reference sequence). The CDR3 extends over 12 amino acids. CDR3 amino acids: CASSYSVDRCFF. The CDR3 DNA reads as TGTGCCAGCAGTTACTCGGTGGACAGGTGCTTTTTC.

This chain connects TRBV4-3 to TRBJ2-2; 10 nucleotides agree with TRBD1. CDR1 LGHNA and CDR2 YSLEER come from the germline V gene. The V and J ends lost 1 base and 5 bases, in that order; junction bases with no gene match: 4. There are 16 residues in the CDR3. DNA for the CDR3: TGCGCCAGCAGCCAAGGGACAGGGGGAAGGACCGGGGAGCTGTTTTTT. Residues: CASSQGTGGRTGELFF.

The chain links TRBV5-1 to TRBJ2-3; 7 positions match TRBD2. Germline-derived CDR1 and CDR2 are SGHRS and YFSETQ. This CDR3 is built from 14 residues. With V trimmed by 5 bases and J by 3 bases, 6 bases remained unmatched. The CDR3 protein is CASRSGAVTDTQYF. The CDR3 DNA reads as TGCGCCAGCAGAAGCGGGGCTGTGACAGATACGCAGTATTTT.

The chain has TRBV5-4 and TRBJ1-2, with 8 bases aligning to TRBD1. The CDR3 is 14 residues long. Germline CDR1 reads SGHNT; CDR2 reads YYREEE (reference sequence). With 0 bases clipped from V and 4 bases from J, the junction kept 2 bases outside the gene matches. The CDR3 reads CASSLDTGGYGYTF. CDR3 nucleotides: TGTGCCAGCAGCTTGGATACAGGGGGCTATGGCTACACCTTC.